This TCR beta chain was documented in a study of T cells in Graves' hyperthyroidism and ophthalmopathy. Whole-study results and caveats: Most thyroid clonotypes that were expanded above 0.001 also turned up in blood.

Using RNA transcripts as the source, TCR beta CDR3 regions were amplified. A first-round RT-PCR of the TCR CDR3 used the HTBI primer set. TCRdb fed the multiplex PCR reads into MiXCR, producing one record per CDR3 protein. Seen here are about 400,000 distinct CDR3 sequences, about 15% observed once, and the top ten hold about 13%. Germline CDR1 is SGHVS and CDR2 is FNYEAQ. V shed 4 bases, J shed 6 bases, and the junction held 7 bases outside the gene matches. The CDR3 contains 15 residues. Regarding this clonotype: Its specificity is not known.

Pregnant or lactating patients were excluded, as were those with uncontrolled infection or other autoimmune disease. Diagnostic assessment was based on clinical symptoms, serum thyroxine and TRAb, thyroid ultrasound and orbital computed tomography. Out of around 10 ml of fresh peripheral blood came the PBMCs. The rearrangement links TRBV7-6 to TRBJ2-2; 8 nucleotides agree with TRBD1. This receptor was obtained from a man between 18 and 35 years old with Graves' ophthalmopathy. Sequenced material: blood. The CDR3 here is CASSYGQGSSGELFF. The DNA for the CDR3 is TGTGCCAGCAGCTACGGACAGGGATCTTCCGGGGAGCTGTTTTTT.